The table lists the clone carrying this T cell receptor beta chain with a few counts. The antigen is not known. For the second PCR, which ran for about 7 to 11 cycles, a sample-barcoded 5' primer and a J-beta primer mix were used. With 12 random nucleotides, a template-switch adaptor tagged each individual cDNA molecule. TCRdb re-derived calls from the 5' RACE reads in MiXCR, one entry per CDR3 protein. The sample holds hundreds of thousands of distinct CDR3 sequences; around 24% are singletons and the top ten take around 10%. Germline CDR1 is SGHAT and CDR2 is FQNNGV. Trimming took 5 bases from V and 2 from J, leaving 19 bases between them. The CDR3 has 16 residues. This entry belongs to a study of blood T cells in healthy people across ages. Findings and limits, study-wide: Naive T cell percentage strongly correlated with TCR beta diversity.

This sample was shared with a second study, whose subject was T cells of mothers and their children. That paper notes: Using the M1S primer, the second PCR added sample barcodes along with 2-4 random nucleotides.

This receptor was taken from a boy under 18 in good health. Input material: blood. V gene TRBV11-2 combines with J gene TRBJ2-7; D is possibly TRBD1 (6 bases). CDR3 amino acids: CASSPVQGSIPYEQYF. The DNA for the CDR3 is TGTGCCAGCAGCCCCGTCCAGGGGTCGATACCCTACGAGCAGTACTTC.